The 14 T cell receptor beta chains below were found in one sample sequenced in a study of T cell clonotyping in hematopoietic cell transplantation. The sample's time point: recipient sample about 28 days before transplant, after cytoreduction. The protocol was immunoSEQ multiplex PCR, while the TCRdb copy is restricted to in-frame clones and leaves out a portion. The sample includes about 45,000 clones, roughly four fifths of them seen just once. Sequenced material: peripheral blood mononuclear cells, taken before stem cell transplant. The receptors originated from a man in his 60s with myelodysplastic syndrome. Some clones in this sample may be carry-over from other donors' samples.

This CDR3 is CASSLGLAGETQYF. In nucleotides, the CDR3 is TGTGCCAGCAGCCTAGGACTTGCGGGGGAGACCCAGTACTTC. This rearrangement joins TRBV7-2 to TRBJ2-5; D possibly corresponds to TRBD2 (6 bases). From germline, CDR1 is SGHTA and CDR2 FQGNSA. This CDR3 is built from 14 residues. V lost 5 bases and J 5 bases, leaving 15 bases between the germline ends.

The genes are TRBV30 and TRBJ2-7; TRBD2 matches at 7 bases. Germline V lookup: CDR1 GTSNPN, CDR2 SVGIG (reference sequence). CDR3 length: 15 amino acids. V was pared by 5 bases and J by 0 bases, with 10 bases of the junction left unmatched. The CDR3 is CAWRGWGTNSYEQYF. The DNA for the CDR3 is TGTGCCTGGCGGGGCTGGGGGACTAACTCCTACGAGCAGTACTTC.

V is TRBV6-6 and J is TRBJ2-5; 9 bases agree with TRBD1. Germline CDR1 and CDR2: MNHNY and SVGAGI (reference sequence). This CDR3 is 15 amino acids long. Germline trimming cut 2 bases from V and 2 bases from J; bases unmatched to any gene: 3. This chain's CDR3 is CASSYPGTGQETQYF. CDR3 DNA: TGTGCCAGCAGTTACCCAGGGACAGGGCAAGAGACCCAGTACTTC.

This clone showed up just a few times. The V and J genes are TRBV6-5 and TRBJ1-2, with D perhaps matching TRBD1 (6 bases). The CDR3 is 12 amino acids. CDR1 MNHEY and CDR2 SVGAGI come from the germline V gene. V was clipped by 6 bases and J by 9 bases, with 14 bases between them. CDR3: CASRAGEGSYTF. CDR3 in DNA: TGTGCCAGCAGGGCAGGGGAAGGGAGCTACACCTTC.

V and J are TRBV18 and TRBJ1-1, with 9 bases fitting TRBD1. With 5 bases clipped from V and 2 bases from J, the junction kept 3 bases outside the gene matches. The CDR3 has 14 amino acids. Looked up from germline, CDR1 is KGHSH and CDR2 is LQKENI. The CDR3 coding sequence is TGTGCCAGCTCAGCACAGGGGGCTAACACTGAAGCTTTCTTT. It specifies CASSAQGANTEAFF.

The rearrangement joins TRBV6-5 to TRBJ2-3; tentatively, D is TRBD2 (6 bases). The CDR3 loop spans 15 amino acids. The germline V gene encodes CDR1 MNHEY and CDR2 SVGAGI. With 2 bases removed from V and 1 base from J, the gap between germline ends came to 10 bases. This CDR3 reads CASSYRPGGTDTQYF. For the CDR3, the DNA is TGTGCCAGCAGTTACAGGCCGGGGGGCACAGATACGCAGTATTTT.

V gene TRBV19 combines with J gene TRBJ1-5, with 8 bases lining up with TRBD1. This CDR3 contains 18 residues. J was trimmed by 0 bases and V by 5 bases; bases with no gene match: 12. Germline V gives CDR1 LNHDA, CDR2 SQIVND (reference sequence). CDR3 nucleotide sequence: TGTGCCAGTAGTTTGGGGACAGGCCAGGGGCTTAGCAATCAGCCCCAGCATTTT. This sequence encodes CASSLGTGQGLSNQPQHF.

This chain connects TRBV19 to TRBJ1-1, with 7 bases identical to TRBD1. The V gene's germline CDR1 is LNHDA and CDR2 SQIVND (reference sequence). The CDR3 runs 16 residues. The J segment lost 4 bases and the V segment lost 7 bases, leaving 15 bases of the junction unmatched. CDR3 sequence: CASTPGDSLSFTEAFF. CDR3 nucleotide sequence: TGTGCCAGTACCCCCGGGGACAGTCTAAGTTTCACTGAAGCTTTCTTT.

A few counts support this clone. V gene TRBV5-8 combines with J gene TRBJ2-5, with TRBD1 matching 7 bases. V trimming: 0 bases; J trimming: 5 bases; junction bases outside the gene matches: 4. The length of the CDR3 is 14 residues. Germline loops: CDR1 SGHTS, CDR2 YDEGEE. CDR3 nucleotide sequence: TGTGCCAGCAGCTTGGTGAGGGGGCAGGAGACCCAGTACTTC. Translating it yields CASSLVRGQETQYF.

The rearrangement uses TRBV6-6 and TRBJ2-2; D might be TRBD2 (5 bases). The ends were cut back, 8 bases at V and 7 bases at J, with 11 bases in the middle. The CDR3 is 12 residues long. CDR1 is MNHNY and CDR2 is SVGAGI in the germline V gene (reference sequence). The CDR3 spells CASLEDGGELFF. CDR3 in DNA: TGTGCCAGCTTGGAGGACGGCGGGGAGCTGTTTTTT.

J is TRBJ2-2 and V is TRBV19; D is ambiguous. Germline values: CDR1 LNHDA, CDR2 SQIVND (reference sequence). The V and J ends lost 10 bases and 6 bases respectively, with 15 bases between them. CDR3 length equals 13 residues. The DNA for the CDR3 is TGTGCCACTTCAAAAGTGGGTTCCGGGGAGCTGTTTTTT. Its translation: CATSKVGSGELFF.

There are a few counts of this clone. This chain links TRBV11-2 with TRBJ2-7, with D perhaps TRBD2 (5 bases). The CDR3 consists of 14 residues. In germline, CDR1 is SGHAT, CDR2 FQNNGV. The germline V and J ends were trimmed by 2 bases and 0 bases, with 8 bases remaining between them. The CDR3 nucleotides read TGTGCCAGCAGCTTATCTAGCTTCTCCTACGAGCAGTACTTC. Encoded protein: CASSLSSFSYEQYF.

The V gene is TRBV19, the J gene TRBJ2-7, with TRBD1 matching over 10 bases. This CDR3 region has 15 residues. V gave up 4 bases and J gave up 2 bases; unmatched junction bases: 5. Germline V gene data show CDR1 as LNHDA and CDR2 as SQIVND (reference sequence). This chain's CDR3 is CASSRSGQGPYEQYF. For the CDR3, the DNA is TGTGCCAGTAGTAGATCGGGACAGGGGCCCTACGAGCAGTACTTC.

The chain has TRBV7-8 and TRBJ2-7; D may be TRBD1 (5 bases). From germline, CDR1 is SGHVS and CDR2 FQNEAQ. CDR3 length equals 14 residues. The germline V and J ends were trimmed by 0 bases and 4 bases, with 10 bases remaining between them. The CDR3 nucleotides are TGTGCCAGCAGCTTAGCGCGGCAGGGATACGAGCAGTACTTC. It translates to CASSLARQGYEQYF.